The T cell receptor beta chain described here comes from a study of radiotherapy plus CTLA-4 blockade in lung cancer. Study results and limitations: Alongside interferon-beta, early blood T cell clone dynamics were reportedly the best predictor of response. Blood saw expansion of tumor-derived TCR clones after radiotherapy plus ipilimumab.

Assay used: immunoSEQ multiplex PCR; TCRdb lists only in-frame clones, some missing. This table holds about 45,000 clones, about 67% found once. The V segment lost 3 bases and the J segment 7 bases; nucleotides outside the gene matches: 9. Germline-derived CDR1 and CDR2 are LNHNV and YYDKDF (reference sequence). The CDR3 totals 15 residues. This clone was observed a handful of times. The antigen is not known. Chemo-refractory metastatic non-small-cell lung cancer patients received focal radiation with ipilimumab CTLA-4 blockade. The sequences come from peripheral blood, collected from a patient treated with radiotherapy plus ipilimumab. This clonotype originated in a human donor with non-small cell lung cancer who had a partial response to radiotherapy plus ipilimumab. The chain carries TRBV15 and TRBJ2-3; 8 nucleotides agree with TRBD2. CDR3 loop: CATSSERGGWYTQYF. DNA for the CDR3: TGTGCCACCAGCAGCGAACGGGGGGGCTGGTATACGCAGTATTTT.